Detailed here is one T cell receptor (beta chain). The data derive from a study of blood T cell repertoires in COVID-19. Study-wide context: Specimens from acute and convalescent COVID-19 originated in the United States, Italy and Spain. Sample material is recorded as cDNA or gDNA derived from T cells, B-cell-depleted T cells, or PBMCs.

Participants were placed into cohorts based on the clinical history they reported. The table came from immunoSEQ multiplex PCR; TCRdb's copy has only in-frame clones and leaves some out. The sample holds 150,000 to 200,000 clones, 70% to 90% seen once. CDR1 is SGHKS, CDR2 YYEKEE, per germline (reference sequence). CDR3 length equals 13 residues. The V end was cut by 4 bases, the J end by 2 bases, with 10 bases between. The chain employs TRBV5-5 and TRBJ2-7; maybe TRBD1 (6 bases). This receptor was identified in a woman aged 40 to 49 in a cohort exposed to, infected with or recovered from COVID-19 (not recorded which). Sequencing was done on a sample of PBMCs or T cells enriched from blood (not recorded which). The CDR3 DNA is TGTGCCAGCAGCGGACAGACTACCTACGAGCAGTACTTC. It specifies CASSGQTTYEQYF.